A single sample gave rise to the 30 T cell receptor beta chains below, sequenced in a study of T-cell memory formation after mild COVID-19. Each CDR3 protein gets one entry after TCRdb re-called the 5' RACE reads with MiXCR. The data contain roughly 510,000 distinct CDR3 sequences, 17% of them singletons. Sequencing was performed on PBMCs or a T cell subset sorted from them (not recorded which). The source is an adult woman who had mild COVID-19 (a few samples of this study predate the infection). Cell type and time point are not known.

This clonotype occurred a few times. J is TRBJ2-3 and V is TRBV29-1; a possible D gene is TRBD1 (5 bases). Germline V gene data show CDR1 as SQVTM and CDR2 as ANQGSEA. The CDR3 has 17 residues. V lost 6 bases to trimming and J lost 5 bases, with 27 bases between them. DNA for the CDR3: TGCAGCGTCTCAAAGGCCCCGCAGGGTTCTGGGCAAGATACGCAGTATTTT. Translation: CSVSKAPQGSGQDTQYF.

This clonotype appeared a few times. The J gene is TRBJ1-1, the V gene TRBV3-1; D gene ambiguous. V was clipped by 6 bases and J by 9 bases, with 14 bases between them. Per the germline V gene, CDR1 is LGHDT and CDR2 is YNNKEL (reference sequence). The CDR3 totals 12 residues. Here the CDR3 reads CASSPAGGKAFF. DNA of the CDR3: TGTGCCAGCAGTCCGGCCGGAGGTAAAGCTTTCTTT.

This clonotype was observed a few times. The chain couples TRBV5-1 to TRBJ2-7; 7 bases line up with TRBD1. CDR1 SGHRS and CDR2 YFSETQ come from the germline V gene. The CDR3 extends over 16 amino acids. After removal of 4 bases from V and 4 bases from J, the junction contained 14 bases not matched to a gene. The DNA of the CDR3 is TGCGCCAGCAGCACTTCCGGACAGGTCAACGTATACGAGCAGTACTTC. Its protein is CASSTSGQVNVYEQYF. Based on the CDR3 plus reference TRBV5-1 and TRBJ2-7, the full variable domain is KAGVTQTPRYLIKTRGQQVTLSCSPISGHRSVSWYQQTPGQGLQFLFEYFSETQRNKGNFPGRFSGRQFSNSRSEMNVSTLELGDSALYLCASSTSGQVNVYEQYFGPGTRLTVT.

This clonotype was found a few times. The V gene is TRBV6-2 or TRBV6-3, the J gene TRBJ2-3, with TRBD2 matching 9 bases. This CDR3 is built from 15 residues. The V and J ends lost 2 bases and 1 base, in that order; junction bases with no gene match: 1. Germline V gene lookup returns CDR1 MNHEY and CDR2 SVGEGT. The CDR3 spells CASSYRLAGTDTQYF. The CDR3 DNA reads as TGTGCCAGCAGTTACCGACTAGCGGGCACAGATACGCAGTATTTT.

V and J are TRBV5-4 and TRBJ1-1; 9 bases are a match to TRBD1. Germline V gene data show CDR1 as SGHNT and CDR2 as YYREEE (reference sequence). The J segment lost 4 bases and the V segment lost 3 bases, leaving 13 bases of the junction unmatched. The CDR3 loop spans 17 amino acids. CDR3 sequence reads: CASSSPYKQGAGTEAFF. The CDR3 DNA is TGTGCCAGCAGCTCCCCCTACAAACAGGGGGCTGGCACTGAAGCTTTCTTT.

The CDR3 loop is CASRRNLGGGNTGELFF. The CDR3 nucleotides read TGTGCCAGTAGAAGAAACCTAGGGGGCGGGAACACCGGGGAGCTGTTTTTT. This rearrangement joins TRBV19 to TRBJ2-2, with 7 bases aligning to TRBD1. With V trimmed by 6 bases and J by 1 base, 11 bases remained unmatched. The CDR3 totals 17 residues. Germline assignment: CDR1 LNHDA and CDR2 SQIVND (reference sequence).

The chain joins TRBV6-5 to TRBJ2-2; D remains unclear. Trimming cost V 4 bases and J 2 bases, with 5 bases left between them. CDR1 MNHEY and CDR2 SVGAGI come from the germline V gene. This CDR3 has 13 residues. CDR3 coding DNA: TGTGCCAGCAGTTGGACCAACACCGGGGAGCTGTTTTTT. Its translation is CASSWTNTGELFF.

This clonotype has only a few counts. V is TRBV7-8 and J is TRBJ2-2, with TRBD2 matching over 9 bases. Trimming removed 3 bases from V and 7 bases from J; junction bases left unmatched: 9. Germline CDR1 reads SGHVS; CDR2 reads FQNEAQ. The CDR3 spans 16 residues. This chain's CDR3 is CASSFWRGGLGGELFF. The CDR3 nucleotides read TGTGCCAGCAGCTTCTGGCGGGGGGGGCTCGGCGGGGAGCTGTTTTTT.

The V call is TRBV7-3, the J call TRBJ1-3; D not certain. The V end lost 5 bases, the J end lost 4 bases, and 15 bases lay between the germline ends. Germline assignment: CDR1 SGHTA and CDR2 FQGTGA. The CDR3 runs to 15 residues. The DNA for the CDR3 is TGTGCCAGCAGCCCTACGGCCCCCCCGGGAAACACCATATATTTT. Amino acids: CASSPTAPPGNTIYF. Together with reference TRBV7-3 and TRBJ1-3, the CDR3 gives the full variable domain: GAGVSQTPSNKVTEKGKYVELRCDPISGHTALYWYRQSLGQGPEFLIYFQGTGAADDSGLPNDRFFAVRPEGSVSTLKIQRTERGDSAVYLCASSPTAPPGNTIYFGEGSWLTVV.

Only a few counts were recorded for this clonotype. The chain couples TRBV18 to TRBJ2-3; maybe TRBD1 (6 bases). The V end lost 4 bases, the J end lost 3 bases, and 20 bases lay between the germline ends. CDR3 length equals 17 residues. Germline CDR1 and CDR2: KGHSH and LQKENI. CDR3 sequence: CASSRGYRETETDTQYF. The DNA for the CDR3 is TGTGCCAGCTCACGGGGATACAGGGAAACAGAAACAGATACGCAGTATTTT.

CDR3: CATSRAQPRDTQYF. Written as DNA, the CDR3 is TGTGCCACCAGCAGAGCCCAACCGAGAGATACGCAGTATTTT. The chain has TRBV15 and TRBJ2-3; D gene unclear. This CDR3 comprises 14 residues. Germline CDR1 and CDR2: LNHNV and YYDKDF (reference sequence). Trimming stripped 1 base from V and 5 bases from J, with 10 bases between.

The CDR3 reads CASRLLAGVGEQYF. CDR3 nucleotides: TGTGCCAGCAGGCTCCTAGCGGGAGTTGGCGAGCAGTACTTC. J is TRBJ2-7 and V is TRBV6-5; 10 bases map to TRBD2. The germline CDR1 and CDR2 sequences are MNHEY and SVGAGI. The CDR3 has 14 amino acids. Unmatched junction bases numbered 8, after V lost 6 bases and J lost 6 bases.

The V gene is TRBV24-1, the J gene TRBJ2-7; D remains ambiguous. The germline CDR1 and CDR2 sequences are KGHDR and SFDVKD. The CDR3 runs to 14 residues. The V end lost 3 bases, the J end lost 7 bases, and 15 bases lay between the germline ends. CDR3 sequence reads: CATSDNPNGDEQYF. The CDR3, as DNA: TGTGCCACCAGTGATAATCCGAACGGCGATGAGCAGTACTTC.

The CDR3 reads CSVEGGYEQFF. DNA for the CDR3: TGCAGCGTTGAAGGGGGGTATGAGCAGTTCTTC. The genes are TRBV29-1 and TRBJ2-1; D is possibly TRBD1 or TRBD2 (5 bases each). Deletions cut 1 base from V and 8 bases from J, with 6 bases between. The germline CDR1 and CDR2 sequences are SQVTM and ANQGSEA. The CDR3 covers 11 residues.

The chain has TRBV10-3 and TRBJ2-7, with 7 positions matching TRBD1. CDR1 is ENHRY and CDR2 is SYGVKD in the germline V gene. The CDR3 length is 14 residues. J lost 0 bases, V lost 4 bases, and 3 bases had no gene match. The CDR3 region has the DNA TGTGCCATCAGTGGGACAGGAGGCTCCTACGAGCAGTACTTC. It yields the protein CAISGTGGSYEQYF.

In its sample, this clonotype was seen a few times. The chain combines TRBV4-2 with TRBJ2-7, with TRBD2 matching over 9 bases. V dropped 1 base and J dropped 3; count of bases not matched to a gene: 7. The CDR3 is 16 amino acids. Germline CDR1 LGHNA, CDR2 YNFKEQ. The DNA of the CDR3 is TGTGCCAGCAGCCAAGGGGGCGGGACTAGCTTCTACGAGCAGTACTTC. Translated, it gives CASSQGGGTSFYEQYF.

The J gene is TRBJ1-2, the V gene TRBV30; a possible D gene is TRBD1 (5 bases). V lost 1 base and J lost 7, with 7 bases in between. CDR1 and CDR2 from the germline V gene are GTSNPN and SVGIG (reference sequence). The CDR3 covers 11 residues. CDR3 in amino acids: CAWSEGAGYTF. The CDR3 bases are TGTGCCTGGAGTGAAGGGGCTGGCTACACCTTC.

This chain links TRBV12-3 or TRBV12-4 with TRBJ2-2, with D perhaps TRBD1 (6 bases). CDR3 length: 14 amino acids. The ends were cut back, 3 bases at V and 4 bases at J, with 9 bases in the middle. In DNA, the CDR3 is TGTGCCAGCAGTTTTCGGGACACCACCGGGGAGCTGTTTTTT. This codes for CASSFRDTTGELFF.

This clonotype appeared a few times. The V call is TRBV27, the J call TRBJ2-1; 10 nucleotides match TRBD2. V was clipped by 3 bases and J by 8 bases; unmatched bases: 10. The CDR3 totals 16 residues. The germline V gene encodes CDR1 MNHEY and CDR2 SMNVEV (reference sequence). The CDR3 coding sequence is TGTGCCAGCAGTTTCATAAGGGGACTAGCGTACGATGAGCAGTTCTTC. Its protein product is CASSFIRGLAYDEQFF.

This clonotype was picked up many times. The chain links TRBV24-1 to TRBJ1-2; no definite D call. Per the germline V gene, CDR1 is KGHDR and CDR2 is SFDVKD. This CDR3 contains 14 residues. V was cut by 0 bases and J by 2 bases, with 6 bases left in between. The CDR3 loop reads CATSDLEQNYGYTF. As DNA, the CDR3 is TGTGCCACCAGTGATTTGGAACAAAACTATGGCTACACCTTC.

This clonotype was picked up a small number of times. The V and J genes are TRBV10-1 and TRBJ1-1; D is ambiguous. The CDR3 runs 13 residues. Germline CDR1 reads WNHNN; CDR2 reads SYGVQD (reference sequence). V lost 1 base and J lost 6, with 9 bases in between. CDR3 protein: CASSECKESEAFF. The DNA of the CDR3 is TGCGCCAGCAGTGAGTGTAAAGAATCTGAAGCTTTCTTT.

This clonotype was observed at least ten times. V gene TRBV4-3 combines with J gene TRBJ2-1; 9 bases match TRBD2. The CDR3 runs to 14 residues. Germline V gives CDR1 LGHNA, CDR2 YSLEER. Trimming cost V 4 bases and J 6 bases; bases outside gene matches: 4. CDR3 sequence reads: CASSRGLAINEQFF. The DNA for the CDR3 is TGCGCCAGCAGCCGAGGACTAGCGATCAATGAGCAGTTCTTC.

The chain employs TRBV11-2 and TRBJ2-7; 8 bases map to TRBD1. V lost 7 bases to trimming and J lost 2 bases; unmatched junction nucleotides: 7. Germline CDR1 is SGHAT and CDR2 is FQNNGV. The CDR3 is made up of 14 amino acids. The CDR3 bases are TGTGCCAGCACGGACCGGGACAGGCCCTACGAGCAGTACTTC. Its protein product is CASTDRDRPYEQYF.

This clonotype turned up a few times. J is TRBJ1-1 and V is TRBV12-3 or TRBV12-4; D is unclear. V was clipped by 6 bases and J by 1 base, with 6 bases between them. CDR3 length: 12 amino acids. CDR3 in amino acids: CASRLQNTEAFF. DNA of the CDR3: TGTGCCAGCAGACTACAGAACACTGAAGCTTTCTTT.

This clonotype was found a few times. V is TRBV10-3 and J is TRBJ2-1, with TRBD2 matching over 12 bases. Trimming removed 4 bases from V and 7 bases from J; junction bases left unmatched: 5. This CDR3 has 15 amino acids. From germline, CDR1 is ENHRY and CDR2 SYGVKD. Here the CDR3 DNA reads TGTGCCATCAGTGGGACTAGCGGGACGGGGAATGAGCAGTTCTTC. Its translation: CAISGTSGTGNEQFF.

The chain carries TRBV13 and TRBJ2-7, with 7 nucleotides matching TRBD2. The J segment lost 3 bases and the V segment lost 4 bases, leaving 9 bases of the junction unmatched. The CDR3 extends over 15 amino acids. Germline V lookup: CDR1 PRHDT, CDR2 FYEKMQ (reference sequence). The CDR3 here is CASSSGGRGSYEQYF. The CDR3 nucleotides read TGTGCCAGCAGCTCCGGGGGGAGAGGCAGCTACGAGCAGTACTTC.

This clonotype was found a few times. This chain uses TRBV7-9 with TRBJ2-3; tentatively, D is TRBD1 (6 bases). Trimming cost V 4 bases and J 4 bases, with 18 bases left between them. Looked up from germline, CDR1 is SEHNR and CDR2 is FQNEAQ (reference sequence). The CDR3 has 16 amino acids. CDR3 amino acids: CASSWRTANRADTQYF. The CDR3 DNA is TGTGCCAGCAGCTGGAGGACAGCAAATCGTGCAGATACGCAGTATTTT.

The chain combines TRBV7-9 with TRBJ1-1, with D possibly matching TRBD1 (5 bases). The length of the CDR3 is 16 residues. Germline assignment: CDR1 SEHNR and CDR2 FQNEAQ (reference sequence). Trimming removed 5 bases from V and 1 base from J, with 17 bases in between. This chain's CDR3 is CASSGGPRGGNTEAFF. In DNA, the CDR3 is TGTGCCAGCAGCGGCGGGCCGCGGGGGGGGAACACTGAAGCTTTCTTT.

The chain uses TRBV9 and TRBJ2-3; 11 nucleotides line up with TRBD2. This CDR3 has 16 residues. CDR1 is SGDLS and CDR2 is YYNGEE in the germline V gene. The V and J ends lost 2 bases and 12 bases, in that order; junction bases with no gene match: 14. CDR3 sequence (DNA): TGTGCCAGCAGCGTCCACCAAATCCGTACTAGCGGGGGCCAGTATTTT. Translating it yields CASSVHQIRTSGGQYF.

This clonotype was counted a few times. This sequence joins TRBV14 and TRBJ1-6, with a tentative D call TRBD1 (6 bases). The length of the CDR3 is 14 residues. V was pared by 4 bases and J by 10 bases, with 14 bases between. Germline V CDR1 and CDR2: SGHDN, FVKESK. The CDR3 here is CASSLTTGRSPLHF. The DNA of the CDR3 is TGTGCCAGCAGCCTTACAACAGGGAGGTCACCCCTCCACTTT.